This T cell receptor beta chain was captured by sequencing in a study of blood T cell repertoires in COVID-19. About the study: The origin of the acute and convalescent COVID-19 samples was the United States, Italy and Spain.

CDR3 length equals 15 residues. Trimming removed 6 bases from V and 3 bases from J; junction bases left unmatched: 9. Per germline, CDR1 KGHSH and CDR2 LQKENI. TCRdb's table, derived via immunoSEQ multiplex PCR, lists solely in-frame clones and lacks some. The sample consists of about 100,000 clones, approximately 89% of them appearing once. The sequence came from a man aged 45 to 65 with active COVID-19. The rearrangement uses TRBV18 and TRBJ2-7; 9 positions agree with TRBD1. Material for sequencing was peripheral blood. CDR3 amino acids: CASSPTADRGYEQYF. The CDR3 nucleotides are TGTGCCAGCTCGCCAACCGCGGACAGGGGCTACGAGCAGTACTTC.